The next 23 T cell receptor beta chains were all read from a single sample in a study of blood T cell repertoires in COVID-19. Data came from immunoSEQ multiplex PCR; TCRdb stores just in-frame clones and leaves some out. The sample shows fewer than 250,000 clones, approximately 90% of them seen only once. Sequenced: peripheral blood. All receptors come from a man in his sixties or seventies with acute or convalescent COVID-19.

The chain uses TRBV7-6 and TRBJ2-1, with 12 bases identical to TRBD2. The V segment lost 5 bases and the J segment 11 bases; nucleotides outside the gene matches: 16. The CDR3 has 17 residues. CDR1 is SGHVS, CDR2 FNYEAQ, per germline. This CDR3 is CASSLDPPQGLAGQQFF. The CDR3 DNA reads TGTGCCAGCAGCCTAGACCCCCCGCAAGGACTAGCGGGACAGCAGTTCTTC.

This clone was detected only once. This rearrangement joins TRBV28 to TRBJ2-5, with 8 bases that match TRBD1. CDR1 is MDHEN and CDR2 is SYDVKM in the germline V gene. V lost 3 bases, J lost 5 bases, and 8 bases stayed unmatched. The CDR3 runs to 15 residues. CDR3 loop: CASSLSGGVFETQYF. DNA of the CDR3: TGTGCCAGCAGTTTGTCAGGGGGCGTCTTTGAGACCCAGTACTTC.

The V gene is TRBV6-2 or TRBV6-3, the J gene TRBJ2-7; D possibly corresponds to TRBD1 (5 bases). Trimming pared 0 bases from V and 1 base from J, leaving 16 bases between. The CDR3 has 17 residues. Germline assignment: CDR1 MNHEY and CDR2 SVGEGT. The CDR3 DNA reads TGTGCCAGCAGTTACTCGAGCAGGGTGCCCCTTTCCTACGAGCAGTACTTC. It specifies CASSYSSRVPLSYEQYF.

The chain is built from TRBV2 and TRBJ1-5; D is unresolved. There are 14 residues in the CDR3. Trimming pared 1 base from V and 6 bases from J, leaving 10 bases between. CDR1 is SNHLY, CDR2 FYNNEI, per germline. The DNA of the CDR3 is TGTGCCAGCAGTGAAGAAGGAGGGTCTCAGCCCCAGCATTTT. It is translated as CASSEEGGSQPQHF.

As to this clone: The sample has other DNA sequences that encode this CDR3 too. This sequence joins TRBV6-5 and TRBJ1-5; TRBD1 agrees at 7 bases. V dropped 6 bases and J dropped 0; count of bases not matched to a gene: 5. The CDR3 spans 15 residues. CDR1 is MNHEY and CDR2 is SVGAGI in the germline V gene. For the CDR3, the DNA is TGTGCCAGCAGCTCCGGGACAGATAGCAATCAGCCCCAGCATTTT. Protein: CASSSGTDSNQPQHF.

This chain joins TRBV18 and TRBJ1-5; no firm D call. Trimming removed 4 bases at V and 0 bases at J, with 10 bases between. CDR3 length equals 15 residues. Looked up from germline, CDR1 is KGHSH and CDR2 is LQKENI. The CDR3 loop is CASSRYQDSNQPQHF. CDR3 DNA: TGTGCCAGCTCACGGTACCAGGATAGCAATCAGCCCCAGCATTTT.

The gene calls are TRBV7-9 and TRBJ2-1, with D possibly matching TRBD2 (6 bases). Germline V gene sequence: CDR1 SEHNR, CDR2 FQNEAQ (reference sequence). Trimming removed 4 bases from V and 8 bases from J, with 6 bases in between. The CDR3 has 11 amino acids. The CDR3 region is CASSSGDEQFF. The CDR3 bases are TGTGCCAGCAGCTCGGGGGATGAGCAGTTCTTC.

The J gene is TRBJ2-5, the V gene TRBV5-6, with D possibly TRBD2 on 5 matching bases. The V and J ends lost 9 bases and 1 base respectively, with 13 bases between them. The CDR3 consists of 13 residues. CDR1 and CDR2 (germline): SGHDT, YYEEEE. The CDR3 reads CATSGGLQETQYF. CDR3 in DNA: TGTGCCACCTCCGGCGGACTCCAAGAGACCCAGTACTTC.

CDR3 nucleotide sequence: TGTGCCACCACCAAAGGGGGTGATTGGGGAATGGACGGCTACACCTTC. Translating gives CATTKGGDWGMDGYTF. This rearrangement joins TRBV28 to TRBJ1-2, with D perhaps TRBD1 (6 bases). In germline, CDR1 is MDHEN, CDR2 SYDVKM. CDR3 length: 16 amino acids. Trimming left V 10 bases short and J 8 bases short, with 29 bases between.

The V call is TRBV7-9, the J call TRBJ2-7; maybe TRBD1 (6 bases). Germline V gene sequence: CDR1 SEHNR, CDR2 FQNEAQ (reference sequence). There are 15 residues in the CDR3. Trimming removed 5 bases from V and 1 base from J, with 15 bases in between. CDR3 nucleotides: TGTGCCAGCAGCCCACAAGGGGGAATTTCCTACGAGCAGTACTTC. Amino acids: CASSPQGGISYEQYF.

This clone was counted many times. The V and J genes are TRBV10-3 and TRBJ1-4; D is undetermined. CDR1 ENHRY and CDR2 SYGVKD come from the germline V gene. The length of the CDR3 is 15 residues. The V and J ends lost 0 bases and 8 bases respectively, with 13 bases between them. CDR3 in DNA: TGTGCCATCAGTGAGTCGTGGGTGGGAGACGAAAAACTGTTTTTT. Translation gives CAISESWVGDEKLFF.

The chain joins TRBV2 to TRBJ1-2; a possible D gene is TRBD1 (5 bases). Germline V gene data show CDR1 as SNHLY and CDR2 as FYNNEI. CDR3 length: 13 amino acids. V was trimmed by 5 bases and J by 7 bases, leaving 14 bases between them. CDR3 protein: CASSPQGRAGYTF. Written as DNA, the CDR3 is TGTGCCAGCAGTCCCCAGGGCCGGGCTGGCTACACCTTC.

Points on this clone: Other DNA sequences in the sample encode the same CDR3. The gene calls are TRBV5-5 and TRBJ2-7; D is uncertain. The length of the CDR3 is 12 residues. CDR1 and CDR2 from the germline V gene are SGHKS and YYEKEE (reference sequence). V lost 1 base and J 2 bases, leaving 4 bases between the germline ends. CDR3 amino acids: CASSLTAYEQYF. The DNA for the CDR3 is TGTGCCAGCAGCTTGACAGCCTACGAGCAGTACTTC.

In regard to this clone: Relative to the germline gene, one junction end is altered; a read error may explain this. The sample carries other DNA sequences with the same CDR3. The V gene is TRBV6-5, the J gene TRBJ2-7; a possible D gene is TRBD1 (6 bases). Germline V gene data show CDR1 as MNHEY and CDR2 as SVGAGI. The CDR3 covers 15 residues. DNA for the CDR3: TGTGCCAGCAGTTACTCGAGCGGACAGACCTACGAGCAATACTTC. Residues: CASSYSSGQTYEQYF.

The CDR3, as DNA: TGTGCCAGCAGTTACACAGGGGGCTCCTACGAGCAGTACTTC. The encoded protein is CASSYTGGSYEQYF. The J gene is TRBJ2-7, the V gene TRBV28; 8 bases map to TRBD1. The V gene end was trimmed by 4 bases and the J gene end by 0 bases; junction bases not matched to a gene: 2. The CDR3 extends over 14 amino acids. Germline V gene data show CDR1 as MDHEN and CDR2 as SYDVKM.

The gene calls are TRBV15 and TRBJ2-2; possible D gene TRBD2, 6 bases. Looked up from germline, CDR1 is LNHNV and CDR2 is YYDKDF (reference sequence). The CDR3 sequence is 15 residues long. V was cut by 1 base and J by 4 bases, with 10 bases left in between. As DNA, the CDR3 is TGTGCCACCAGCAGAGCACTAGCTCCCACCGGGGAGCTGTTTTTT. As protein: CATSRALAPTGELFF.

The rearrangement uses TRBV14 and TRBJ2-1; 7 nucleotides line up with TRBD2. The CDR3 runs 15 residues. J lost 3 bases, V lost 0 bases, and 2 bases had no gene match. In germline, CDR1 is SGHDN, CDR2 FVKESK. The CDR3 reads CASSQEASGYNEQFF. Written as DNA, the CDR3 is TGTGCCAGCAGCCAAGAGGCTAGCGGCTACAATGAGCAGTTCTTC.

The chain has TRBV6-5 and TRBJ2-7; D is possibly TRBD1 (5 bases). V lost 9 bases to trimming and J lost 2 bases, with 20 bases between them. CDR1 and CDR2 from the germline V gene are MNHEY and SVGAGI. CDR3 size: 15 residues. CDR3 coding DNA: TGTGCCAGTTTGCCAGGGCAGGGAAGACCCTACGAGCAGTACTTC. Its protein product is CASLPGQGRPYEQYF.

J is TRBJ2-2 and V is TRBV4-3; weak D call: TRBD2 (5 bases). The CDR3 is 16 residues long. Trimming cost V 1 base and J 5 bases, with 14 bases left between them. CDR1 and CDR2 (germline): LGHNA, YSLEER. The CDR3 DNA follows: TGCGCCAGCAGCCAAGGGATTGTAGCGAGGACCGGGGAGCTGTTTTTT. Encoded protein: CASSQGIVARTGELFF.

This rearrangement joins TRBV12-3 or TRBV12-4 to TRBJ2-2; possible D gene TRBD1, 5 bases. The CDR3 has 13 amino acids. Between the trimmed V and J ends, which lost 9 bases and 6 bases, there was a span of 14 bases. The CDR3 DNA reads as TGTGCCAGTACAAAGGGGTACGCCGGGGAGCTGTTTTTT. Residues: CASTKGYAGELFF.

The chain uses TRBV21-1 and TRBJ2-1; the listed D gene, TRBD2, was not tested against the DNA. TRBV21-1 has pseudogene status. This CDR3 is 16 amino acids long. For the CDR3, the DNA is TGTGCCAGCAGCAAAACTAGCGGGAGAGGTGACAATGAGCAGTTCTTC. Translation: CASSKTSGRGDNEQFF.

The chain has TRBV6-5 and TRBJ1-1, with 9 bases lining up with TRBD1. This CDR3 spans 13 amino acids. Germline V gene data show CDR1 as MNHEY and CDR2 as SVGAGI. Trimming removed 8 bases from V and 12 bases from J; junction bases left unmatched: 13. The CDR3 nucleotides read TGTGCCAGCCAAGGCACGACAGGGGGTAAAACTTTCTTT. Translating gives CASQGTTGGKTFF.

The V gene is TRBV6-5, the J gene TRBJ2-5, with 7 bases matching TRBD1. Germline CDR1 reads MNHEY; CDR2 reads SVGAGI. Trimming took 7 bases from V and 2 from J; bases not matched to a gene: 7. There are 14 residues in the CDR3. CDR3 residues: CASTKQGSQETQYF. The CDR3 DNA sequence: TGTGCCAGCACTAAACAGGGGTCACAAGAGACCCAGTACTTC.